A single sample is the source of the 4 T cell receptor beta chains below, sequenced in a study of T cells after yellow fever vaccination. TCRdb ran MiXCR on the 5' RACE reads and lists one entry per CDR3 protein. The table shows a few hundred thousand distinct CDR3 sequences, with roughly a sixth occurring only once. Sequenced here: PBMCs, sampled around 5 days after the first yellow fever vaccination. These receptor sequences come from a man aged 18 to 29 who received the YFV17D yellow fever vaccine.

The chain links TRBV5-1 to TRBJ2-4; D may be TRBD2 (6 bases). V lost 0 bases and J 4 bases, leaving 14 bases between the germline ends. From germline, CDR1 is SGHRS and CDR2 YFSETQ. There are 16 residues in the CDR3. CDR3 region: CASSLAAGTWKNIQYF. The CDR3 DNA sequence: TGCGCCAGCAGCTTGGCGGCAGGGACTTGGAAAAACATTCAGTACTTC.

In this sample, this clonotype turned up once. V gene TRBV5-5 combines with J gene TRBJ2-1, with D maybe TRBD1 (5 bases). CDR1 is SGHKS and CDR2 is YYEKEE in the germline V gene (reference sequence). Trimming removed 3 bases from V and 1 base from J, with 14 bases in between. This CDR3 is built from 16 residues. The CDR3, as DNA: TGTGCCAGCAGCTCCAGACAGAATCAGTCCTACAATGAGCAGTTCTTC. Protein: CASSSRQNQSYNEQFF.

This chain connects TRBV5-1 to TRBJ1-1; 8 bases are a match to TRBD1. The CDR3 runs to 16 residues. The V and J ends lost 5 bases and 5 bases, in that order; junction bases with no gene match: 14. CDR1 is SGHRS and CDR2 is YFSETQ in the germline V gene. CDR3 coding DNA: TGCGCCAGCAGGAACCCAGGGGGCATCTTATGGACTGAAGCTTTCTTT. Translating gives CASRNPGGILWTEAFF.

This clonotype was detected many times. The gene calls are TRBV12-3 or TRBV12-4 and TRBJ2-2; D remains unclear. V lost 4 bases to trimming and J lost 1 base, with 4 bases between them. This CDR3 has 13 residues. Written as DNA, the CDR3 is TGTGCCAGCAGTTATGGGAACACCGGGGAGCTGTTTTTT. As protein: CASSYGNTGELFF.